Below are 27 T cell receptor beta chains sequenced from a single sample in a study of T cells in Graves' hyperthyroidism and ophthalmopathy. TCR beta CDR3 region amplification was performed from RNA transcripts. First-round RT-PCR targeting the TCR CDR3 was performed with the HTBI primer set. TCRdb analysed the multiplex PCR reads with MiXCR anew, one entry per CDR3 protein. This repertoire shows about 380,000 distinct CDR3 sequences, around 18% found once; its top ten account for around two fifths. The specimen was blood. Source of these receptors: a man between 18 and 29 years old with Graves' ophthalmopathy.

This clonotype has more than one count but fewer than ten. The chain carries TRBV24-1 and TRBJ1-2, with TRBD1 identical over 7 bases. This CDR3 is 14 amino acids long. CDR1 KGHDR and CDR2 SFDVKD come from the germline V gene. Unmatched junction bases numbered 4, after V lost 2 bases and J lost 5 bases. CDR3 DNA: TGTGCCACCAGTGATTCGGGACAGTCTTATGGCTACACCTTC. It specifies CATSDSGQSYGYTF.

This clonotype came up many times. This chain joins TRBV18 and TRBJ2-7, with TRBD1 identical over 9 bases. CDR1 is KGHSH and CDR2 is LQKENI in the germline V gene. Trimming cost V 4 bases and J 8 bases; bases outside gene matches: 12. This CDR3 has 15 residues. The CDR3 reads CASSQPGQGGLKQYF. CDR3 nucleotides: TGTGCCAGCTCACAACCGGGACAGGGAGGCCTAAAGCAGTACTTC. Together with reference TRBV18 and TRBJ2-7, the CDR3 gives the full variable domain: NAGVMQNPRHLVRRRGQEARLRCSPMKGHSHVYWYRQLPEEGLKFMVYLQKENIIDESGMPKERFSAEFPKEGPSILRIQQVVRGDSAAYFCASSQPGQGGLKQYFGPGTRLTVT.

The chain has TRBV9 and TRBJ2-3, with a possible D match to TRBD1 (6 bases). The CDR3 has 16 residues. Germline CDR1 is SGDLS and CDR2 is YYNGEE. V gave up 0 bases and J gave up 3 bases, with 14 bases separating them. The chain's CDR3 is CASSVGTVTRTDTQYF. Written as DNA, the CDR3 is TGTGCCAGCAGCGTAGGGACAGTCACCAGAACAGATACGCAGTATTTT.

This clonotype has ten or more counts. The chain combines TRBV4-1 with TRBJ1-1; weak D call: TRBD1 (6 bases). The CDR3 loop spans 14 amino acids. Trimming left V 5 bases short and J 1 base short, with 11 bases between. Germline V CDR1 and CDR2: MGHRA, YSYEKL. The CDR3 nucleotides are TGCGCCAGCAGCTCCCGGGACAAGAACACTGAAGCTTTCTTT. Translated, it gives CASSSRDKNTEAFF.

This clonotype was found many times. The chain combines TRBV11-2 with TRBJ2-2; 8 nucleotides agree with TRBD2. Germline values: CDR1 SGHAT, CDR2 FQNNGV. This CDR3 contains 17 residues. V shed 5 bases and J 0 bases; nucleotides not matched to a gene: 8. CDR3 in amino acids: CASSPEPGLANTGELFF. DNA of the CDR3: TGTGCCAGCAGCCCCGAGCCGGGACTAGCGAACACCGGGGAGCTGTTTTTT.

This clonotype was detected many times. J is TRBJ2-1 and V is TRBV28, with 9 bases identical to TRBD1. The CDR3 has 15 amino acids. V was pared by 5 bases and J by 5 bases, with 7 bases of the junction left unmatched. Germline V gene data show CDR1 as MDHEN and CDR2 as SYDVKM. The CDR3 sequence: CASSLGQGWDNEQFF. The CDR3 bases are TGTGCCAGCAGTCTAGGACAGGGGTGGGACAATGAGCAGTTCTTC.

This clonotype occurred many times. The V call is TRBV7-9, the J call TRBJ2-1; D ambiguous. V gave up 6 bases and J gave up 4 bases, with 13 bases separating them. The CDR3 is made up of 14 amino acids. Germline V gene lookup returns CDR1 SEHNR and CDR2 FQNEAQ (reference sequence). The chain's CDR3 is CASSPSVPYNEQFF. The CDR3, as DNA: TGTGCCAGCAGTCCCTCCGTTCCGTACAATGAGCAGTTCTTC. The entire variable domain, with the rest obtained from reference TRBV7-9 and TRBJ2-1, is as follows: DTGVSQNPRHKITKRGQNVTFRCDPISEHNRLYWYRQTLGQGPEFLTYFQNEAQLEKSRLLSDRFSAERPKGSFSTLEIQRTEQGDSAMYLCASSPSVPYNEQFFGPGTRLTVL.

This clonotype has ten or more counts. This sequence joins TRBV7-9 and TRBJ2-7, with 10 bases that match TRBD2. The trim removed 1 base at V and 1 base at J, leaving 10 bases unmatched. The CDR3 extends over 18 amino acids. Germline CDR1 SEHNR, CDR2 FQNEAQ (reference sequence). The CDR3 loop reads CASSLGPASGGPSYEQYF. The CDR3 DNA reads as TGTGCCAGCAGCTTAGGCCCGGCTAGCGGGGGCCCATCCTACGAGCAGTACTTC.

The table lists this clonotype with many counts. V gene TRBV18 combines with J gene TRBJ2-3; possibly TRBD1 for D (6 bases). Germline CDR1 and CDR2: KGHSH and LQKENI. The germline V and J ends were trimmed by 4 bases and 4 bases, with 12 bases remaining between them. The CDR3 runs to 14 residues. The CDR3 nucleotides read TGTGCCAGCTCACAACAGGGAGCACCAGATACGCAGTATTTT. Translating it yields CASSQQGAPDTQYF.

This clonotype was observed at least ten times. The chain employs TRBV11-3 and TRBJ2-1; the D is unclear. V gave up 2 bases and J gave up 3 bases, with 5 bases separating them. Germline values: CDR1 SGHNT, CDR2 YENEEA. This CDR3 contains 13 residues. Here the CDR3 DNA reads TGTGCCAGCAGCTTATACGGCTACAATGAGCAGTTCTTC. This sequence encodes CASSLYGYNEQFF.

The CDR3 here is CASSPINEKLFF. CDR3 DNA: TGTGCCAGCAGCCCTATTAATGAAAAACTGTTTTTT. The chain combines TRBV7-2 with TRBJ1-4; D is undetermined. The germline V gene encodes CDR1 SGHTA and CDR2 FQGNSA. V lost 5 bases to trimming and J lost 4 bases, with 5 bases between them. The CDR3 loop spans 12 amino acids.

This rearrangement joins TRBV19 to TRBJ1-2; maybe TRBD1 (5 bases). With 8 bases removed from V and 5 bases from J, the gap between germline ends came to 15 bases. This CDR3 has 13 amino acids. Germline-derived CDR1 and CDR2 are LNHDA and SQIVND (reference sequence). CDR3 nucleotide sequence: TGTGCCAGTGTATTGGGGACTTCTTATGGCTACACCTTC. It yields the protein CASVLGTSYGYTF.

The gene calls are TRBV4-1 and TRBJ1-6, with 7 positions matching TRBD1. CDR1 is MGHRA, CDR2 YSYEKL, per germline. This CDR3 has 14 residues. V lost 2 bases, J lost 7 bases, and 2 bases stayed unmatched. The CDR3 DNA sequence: TGCGCCAGCAGCCAATTACAGGGGAATTCACCCCTCCACTTT. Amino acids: CASSQLQGNSPLHF.

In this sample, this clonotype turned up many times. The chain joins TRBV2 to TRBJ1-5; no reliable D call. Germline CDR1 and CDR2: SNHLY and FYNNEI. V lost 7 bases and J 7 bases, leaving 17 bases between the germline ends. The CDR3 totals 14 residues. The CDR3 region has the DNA TGTGCCAGCACCAAGACCCTAGGGCTACAGCCCCAGCATTTT. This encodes CASTKTLGLQPQHF.

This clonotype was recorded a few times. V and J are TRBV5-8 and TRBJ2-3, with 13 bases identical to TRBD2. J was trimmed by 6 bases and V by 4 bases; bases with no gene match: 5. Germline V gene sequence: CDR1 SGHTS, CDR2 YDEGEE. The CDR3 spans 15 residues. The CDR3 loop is CASSTSGGAMDTQYF. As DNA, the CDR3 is TGTGCCAGCAGCACTAGCGGGGGGGCAATGGATACGCAGTATTTT.

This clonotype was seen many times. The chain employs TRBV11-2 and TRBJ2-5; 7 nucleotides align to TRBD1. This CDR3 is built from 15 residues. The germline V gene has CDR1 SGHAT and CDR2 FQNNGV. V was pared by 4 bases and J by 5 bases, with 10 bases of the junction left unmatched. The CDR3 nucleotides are TGTGCCAGCAGCTCACCGACAGGGAAGGGGGAGACCCAGTACTTC. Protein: CASSSPTGKGETQYF.

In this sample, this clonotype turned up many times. CDR3 region: CASSLGMSYGYTF. The CDR3 bases are TGTGCCAGCAGCTTAGGGATGAGCTATGGCTACACCTTC. The chain is built from TRBV7-2 and TRBJ1-2; D not resolved. The CDR3 runs to 13 residues. V gave up 1 base and J gave up 4 bases, with 7 bases separating them. CDR1 SGHTA and CDR2 FQGNSA come from the germline V gene.

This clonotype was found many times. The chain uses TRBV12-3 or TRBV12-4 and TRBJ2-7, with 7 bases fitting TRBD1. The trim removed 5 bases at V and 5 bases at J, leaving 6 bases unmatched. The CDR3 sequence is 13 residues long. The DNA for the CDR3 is TGTGCCAGCAGTATTAAACAGGGGCACGAGCAGTACTTC. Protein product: CASSIKQGHEQYF.

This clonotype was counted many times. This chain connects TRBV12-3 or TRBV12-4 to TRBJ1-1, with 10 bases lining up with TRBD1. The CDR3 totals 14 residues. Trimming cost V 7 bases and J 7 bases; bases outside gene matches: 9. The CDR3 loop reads CASTSWTGGYEAFF. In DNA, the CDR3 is TGTGCCAGCACCTCCTGGACAGGGGGATATGAAGCTTTCTTT.

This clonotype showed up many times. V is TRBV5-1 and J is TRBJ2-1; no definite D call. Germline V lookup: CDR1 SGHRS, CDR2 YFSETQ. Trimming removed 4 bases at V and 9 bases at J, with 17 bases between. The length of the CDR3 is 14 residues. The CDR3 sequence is CASSPQGRVIEQFF. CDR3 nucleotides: TGCGCCAGCAGCCCCCAAGGACGGGTCATTGAGCAGTTCTTC.

The CDR3 region is CASSQWGGSYEQYF. The CDR3, as DNA: TGTGCCAGCAGCCAATGGGGGGGCTCCTACGAGCAGTACTTC. This sequence joins TRBV14 and TRBJ2-7, with TRBD2 matching 7 bases. Germline V gene sequence: CDR1 SGHDN, CDR2 FVKESK. Trimming removed 2 bases from V and 0 bases from J; junction bases left unmatched: 1. The CDR3 covers 14 residues. The entire variable domain, with the rest obtained from reference TRBV14 and TRBJ2-7, is as follows: EAGVTQFPSHSVIEKGQTVTLRCDPISGHDNLYWYRRVMGKEIKFLLHFVKESKQDESGMPNNRFLAERTGGTYSTLKVQPAELEDSGVYFCASSQWGGSYEQYFGPGTRLTVT.

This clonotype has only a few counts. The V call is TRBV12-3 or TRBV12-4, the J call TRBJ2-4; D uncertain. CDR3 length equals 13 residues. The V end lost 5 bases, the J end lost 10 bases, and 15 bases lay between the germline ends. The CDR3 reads CASSPGGASIQYF. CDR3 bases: TGTGCCAGCAGTCCCGGTGGAGCCTCAATTCAGTACTTC.

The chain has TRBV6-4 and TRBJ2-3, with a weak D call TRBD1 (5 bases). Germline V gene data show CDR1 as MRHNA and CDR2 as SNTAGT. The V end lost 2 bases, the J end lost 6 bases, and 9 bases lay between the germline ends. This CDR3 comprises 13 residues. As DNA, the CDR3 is TGTGCCAGCAGTGACGGGGCGGCGGATACGCAGTATTTT. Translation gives CASSDGAADTQYF.

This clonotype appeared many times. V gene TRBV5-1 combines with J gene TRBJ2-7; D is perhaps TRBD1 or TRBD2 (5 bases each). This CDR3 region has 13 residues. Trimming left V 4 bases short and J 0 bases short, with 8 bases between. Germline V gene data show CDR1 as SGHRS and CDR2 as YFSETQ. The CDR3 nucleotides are TGCGCCAGCAGCCCCGGGGCCTCCTACGAGCAGTACTTC. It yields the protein CASSPGASYEQYF.

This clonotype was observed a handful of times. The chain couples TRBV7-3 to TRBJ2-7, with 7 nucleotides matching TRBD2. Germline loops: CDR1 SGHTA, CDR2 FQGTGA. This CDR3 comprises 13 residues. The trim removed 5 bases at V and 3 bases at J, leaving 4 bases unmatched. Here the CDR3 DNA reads TGTGCCAGCAGCAATGGGGGGGACTACGAGCAGTACTTC. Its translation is CASSNGGDYEQYF.

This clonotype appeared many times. CDR3 DNA sequence: TGTGCCAGCAGGTCCCCGGGACAGAGGTCCTACGAGCAGTACTTC. It codes for CASRSPGQRSYEQYF. The chain carries TRBV11-2 and TRBJ2-7; TRBD1 aligns across 7 bases. The germline gives CDR1 SGHAT, CDR2 FQNNGV. V was clipped by 6 bases and J by 1 base; unmatched bases: 9. The CDR3 covers 15 residues.

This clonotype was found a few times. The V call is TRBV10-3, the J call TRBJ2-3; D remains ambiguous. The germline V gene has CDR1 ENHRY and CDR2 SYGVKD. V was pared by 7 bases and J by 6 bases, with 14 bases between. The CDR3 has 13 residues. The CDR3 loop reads CAITADPADTQYF. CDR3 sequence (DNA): TGTGCCATCACGGCAGACCCGGCGGATACGCAGTATTTT.